The 21 T cell receptor beta chains below come from one sample, sequenced in a study of patients and donors after allogeneic stem cell transplantation. TCRdb re-analysed the RT-PCR reads in MiXCR, keeping a single row per CDR3 protein. The sample comprises over 150,000 distinct CDR3 sequences, approximately 28% of which are singletons, and roughly 3.2% rests with the top ten. Sequenced sample: blood, either unsorted or a sorted T cell fraction (not recorded which). All receptors come from a human donor who was either an allogeneic HSCT recipient or a stem cell or donor lymphocyte infusion donor (not recorded which). It is not recorded whose cells these are; they may come from a transplant donor.

The chain couples TRBV5-1 to TRBJ1-2, with D possibly being TRBD1 (5 bases). This CDR3 has 13 residues. Germline V lookup: CDR1 SGHRS, CDR2 YFSETQ. V lost 4 bases to trimming and J lost 8 bases, with 15 bases between them. The CDR3 coding sequence is TGCGCCAGCAGCGGGTTGACTGGGGGAGGCTACACCTTC. This sequence encodes CASSGLTGGGYTF. Filled out from reference TRBV5-1 and TRBJ1-2, the complete variable domain reads KAGVTQTPRYLIKTRGQQVTLSCSPISGHRSVSWYQQTPGQGLQFLFEYFSETQRNKGNFPGRFSGRQFSNSRSEMNVSTLELGDSALYLCASSGLTGGGYTFGSGTRLTVV.

This clonotype was seen more than once but under ten times. The V gene is TRBV6-5, the J gene TRBJ1-2; no clear D gene. Germline V gene sequence: CDR1 MNHEY, CDR2 SVGAGI. The V end lost 2 bases, the J end lost 4 bases, and 14 bases lay between the germline ends. The CDR3 has 15 residues. For the CDR3, the DNA is TGTGCCAGCAGTTACGGTCCGGGTCTCGTCTATGGCTACACCTTC. Amino acids: CASSYGPGLVYGYTF.

This rearrangement joins TRBV12-3 or TRBV12-4 to TRBJ2-1; D unresolved. There are 14 residues in the CDR3. Between the trimmed V and J ends, which lost 1 base and 5 bases, there was a span of 9 bases. In nucleotides, the CDR3 is TGTGCCAGCAGTTTAGGGATTATGGACAATGAGCAGTTCTTC. It codes for CASSLGIMDNEQFF.

This clonotype has only a few counts. The gene calls are TRBV20-1 and TRBJ1-5, with 8 positions matching TRBD1. This CDR3 is 14 amino acids long. Germline V lookup: CDR1 DFQATT, CDR2 SNEGSKA (reference sequence). Germline trimming cut 5 bases from V and 4 bases from J; bases unmatched to any gene: 7. This chain's CDR3 is CSASTGVYNQPQHF. In nucleotides, the CDR3 is TGCAGTGCTTCGACAGGGGTTTATAATCAGCCCCAGCATTTT.

The chain is built from TRBV4-3 and TRBJ1-6; possible D gene TRBD1, 5 bases. The CDR3 has 16 residues. Between the trimmed V and J ends, which lost 3 bases and 0 bases, there was a span of 9 bases. CDR1 is LGHNA and CDR2 is YSLEER in the germline V gene. The CDR3 DNA sequence: TGCGCCAGCAGCCAGGGGGGAAGCTCCTATAATTCACCCCTCCACTTT. Translation: CASSQGGSSYNSPLHF.

A few counts support this clonotype. This sequence joins TRBV11-2 and TRBJ2-1; D gene ambiguous. This CDR3 spans 15 amino acids. Trimming removed 0 bases at V and 9 bases at J, with 15 bases between. Looked up from germline, CDR1 is SGHAT and CDR2 is FQNNGV. CDR3 sequence: CASSLEGRYWGEQFF. The CDR3 DNA follows: TGTGCCAGCAGCTTAGAAGGCCGATACTGGGGTGAGCAGTTCTTC.

The chain has TRBV6-2 or TRBV6-3 and TRBJ2-7, with D possibly TRBD2 on 5 matching bases. Germline CDR1 reads MNHEY; CDR2 reads SVGEGT. V shed 0 bases and J shed 4 bases, with 7 bases lying between them. CDR3 length: 13 amino acids. The CDR3 DNA follows: TGTGCCAGCAGTTACTCCGGGGTGTACGAGCAGTACTTC. It is translated as CASSYSGVYEQYF.

V usage is TRBV12-3 or TRBV12-4 and J usage is TRBJ2-1; 7 bases fit TRBD2. V dropped 0 bases and J dropped 1; count of bases not matched to a gene: 12. The CDR3 extends over 19 amino acids. In DNA, the CDR3 is TGTGCCAGCAGTTTAGCCCGGATTTGGGCTAGCGGTTCCTACAATGAGCAGTTCTTC. Residues: CASSLARIWASGSYNEQFF.

The rearrangement joins TRBV10-3 to TRBJ2-7, with 9 nucleotides matching TRBD2. Trimming cost V 3 bases and J 5 bases; bases outside gene matches: 8. Germline V gene data show CDR1 as ENHRY and CDR2 as SYGVKD. CDR3 length equals 15 residues. CDR3: CAISDLAGGPDEQYF. CDR3 bases: TGTGCCATCAGTGACTTGGCGGGAGGGCCCGACGAGCAGTACTTC.

The chain employs TRBV18 and TRBJ1-5; no definite D call. The CDR3 has 14 amino acids. Germline V CDR1 and CDR2: KGHSH, LQKENI. V was shortened by 2 bases and J by 1 base, with 6 bases between the two germline ends. CDR3 in amino acids: CASSPGESNQPQHF. CDR3 sequence (DNA): TGTGCCAGCTCACCAGGGGAAAGCAATCAGCCCCAGCATTTT.

The chain joins TRBV20-1 to TRBJ2-3; TRBD2 might be the D (5 bases). Germline CDR1 and CDR2: DFQATT and SNEGSKA (reference sequence). The CDR3 length is 14 residues. V was trimmed by 6 bases and J by 0 bases, leaving 13 bases between them. CDR3 DNA: TGCAGTGCCCCTTTAGCGTCTAGCACAGATACGCAGTATTTT. Residues: CSAPLASSTDTQYF.

The V gene is TRBV28, the J gene TRBJ2-7; 12 bases match TRBD2. V gave up 5 bases and J gave up 3 bases; unmatched junction bases: 5. The CDR3 runs to 15 residues. Germline assignment: CDR1 MDHEN and CDR2 SYDVKM. The CDR3 nucleotides read TGTGCCAGCAGTCTCTGGACTAGCGGGGACTACGAGCAGTACTTC. It codes for CASSLWTSGDYEQYF.

The V gene is TRBV20-1, the J gene TRBJ2-3; D is undetermined. V gave up 1 base and J gave up 5 bases, with 13 bases separating them. Germline CDR1 and CDR2: DFQATT and SNEGSKA (reference sequence). The CDR3 spans 14 residues. Here the CDR3 reads CSARGGTFGDTQYF. In DNA form, the CDR3 reads TGCAGTGCTAGAGGGGGTACATTTGGAGATACGCAGTATTTT.

J is TRBJ1-4 and V is TRBV28; D is unclear. Germline-derived CDR1 and CDR2 are MDHEN and SYDVKM. V gave up 6 bases and J gave up 5 bases, with 19 bases separating them. The CDR3 is 16 residues long. The CDR3 DNA follows: TGTGCCAGCAGAGCCGCCAGGACCACAGAAAATGAAAAACTGTTTTTT. This translates into CASRAARTTENEKLFF.

This chain joins TRBV7-6 and TRBJ2-3; D gene unclear. Per germline, CDR1 SGHVS and CDR2 FNYEAQ. This CDR3 has 15 amino acids. The V and J ends lost 5 bases and 0 bases respectively, with 12 bases between them. CDR3 in DNA: TGTGCCAGCAGCCCTTGGGCAGGAAGCACAGATACGCAGTATTTT. Translated, it gives CASSPWAGSTDTQYF.

This clonotype turned up a few times. The genes are TRBV27 and TRBJ1-1; D gene ambiguous. CDR1 and CDR2 from the germline V gene are MNHEY and SMNVEV (reference sequence). Deletions cut 11 bases from V and 0 bases from J, with 7 bases between. The CDR3 spans 11 residues. This chain's CDR3 is CACNMNTEAFF. As DNA, the CDR3 is TGTGCCTGCAACATGAACACTGAAGCTTTCTTT.

The chain couples TRBV30 to TRBJ1-1; perhaps TRBD1 as D (5 bases). This CDR3 spans 15 amino acids. V was trimmed by 1 base and J by 0 bases, leaving 12 bases between them. Germline CDR1 is GTSNPN and CDR2 is SVGIG (reference sequence). The CDR3 DNA reads TGTGCCTGGAGTGGGGGGGGAAGCGTGAACACTGAAGCTTTCTTT. It translates to CAWSGGGSVNTEAFF.

The chain uses TRBV6-6 and TRBJ2-3; TRBD1 is a possible D gene (5 bases). The CDR3 spans 14 residues. Trimming stripped 6 bases from V and 4 bases from J, with 14 bases between. The germline V gene encodes CDR1 MNHNY and CDR2 SVGAGI (reference sequence). The CDR3 DNA reads TGTGCCAGCAGGACAACAGGCTCCTCAGATACGCAGTATTTT. Protein: CASRTTGSSDTQYF.

This clonotype showed up just a few times. The rearrangement uses TRBV7-9 and TRBJ2-3; D remains unclear. Trimming took off 7 bases at V and 0 bases at J, with 11 bases between the two ends. Germline V gives CDR1 SEHNR, CDR2 FQNEAQ (reference sequence). The length of the CDR3 is 14 residues. The CDR3 bases are TGTGCCAGCATCCCGCAGGCTAGCACAGATACGCAGTATTTT. The encoded protein is CASIPQASTDTQYF.

The V call is TRBV2, the J call TRBJ2-3; D gene ambiguous. V was pared by 0 bases and J by 4 bases, with 11 bases between. The germline CDR1 and CDR2 sequences are SNHLY and FYNNEI. The CDR3 is made up of 15 amino acids. The DNA for the CDR3 is TGTGCCAGCAGTGAAGCGCTGGCCTACCCAGATACGCAGTATTTT. Protein product: CASSEALAYPDTQYF.

This clonotype was recorded many times. One end of the junction does not line up with germline, which may come from a read error. The genes are TRBV5-1 and TRBJ1-1, with D uncertain. The CDR3 runs to 13 residues. Per germline, CDR1 SGHRS and CDR2 YFSETQ. DNA for the CDR3: TGTGCCAGCAGTTTAAACAGTTACACTGAAGCTTTCTTT. It translates to CASSLNSYTEAFF. Using reference TRBV5-1 and TRBJ1-1 for the parts outside the CDR3, the full variable domain is KAGVTQTPRYLIKTRGQQVTLSCSPISGHRSVSWYQQTPGQGLQFLFEYFSETQRNKGNFPGRFSGRQFSNSRSEMNVSTLELGDSALYLCASSLNSYTEAFFGQGTRLTVV.